This TCR beta chain was recovered during a study of STAT5B mutations in CD4+ large granular lymphocyte leukemia. General study findings and limits: Compared with healthy controls (2/35), patient top clones favored TRBV06 (8/27).

The repertoire was sequenced with immunoSEQ multiplex PCR; TCRdb's copy has only in-frame clones and lacks some. The table lists about 40,000 clones, about 88% of them singletons. As to this clone: Its antigen is still unknown.

From germline, CDR1 is ENHRY and CDR2 SYGVKD. Unmatched junction bases numbered 8, after V lost 6 bases and J lost 5 bases. The CDR3 has 14 residues. J is TRBJ2-3 and V is TRBV10-3; 7 bases line up with TRBD1. The receptor's source is a human donor in good health. The sample taken for sequencing was CD4+ T cells from blood buffy coats. CDR3 in DNA: TGTGCCATCAGCCCGGACAGGATAATAGATACGCAGTATTTT. It encodes CAISPDRIIDTQYF.